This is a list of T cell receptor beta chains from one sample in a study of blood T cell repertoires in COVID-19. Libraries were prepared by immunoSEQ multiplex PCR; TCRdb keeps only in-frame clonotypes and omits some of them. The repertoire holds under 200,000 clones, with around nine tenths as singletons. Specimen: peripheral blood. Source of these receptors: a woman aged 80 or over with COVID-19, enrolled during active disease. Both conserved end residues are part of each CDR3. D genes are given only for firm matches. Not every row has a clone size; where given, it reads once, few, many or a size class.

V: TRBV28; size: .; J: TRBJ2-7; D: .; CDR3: CASSLAGRHEQYF; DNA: TGTGCCAGCAGTTTGGCAGGGCGACACGAGCAGTACTTC
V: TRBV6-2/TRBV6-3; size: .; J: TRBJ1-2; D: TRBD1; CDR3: CASSYLRDSGGYTF; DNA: TGTGCCAGCAGTTACCTTCGGGACAGTGGGGGCTACACCTTC
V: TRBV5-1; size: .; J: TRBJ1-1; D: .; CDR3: CASSPARENTEAFF; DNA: TGCGCCAGCAGCCCCGCGAGGGAGAACACTGAAGCTTTCTTT
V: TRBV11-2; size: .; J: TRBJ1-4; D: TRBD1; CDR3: CASTRRRGRGKLFF; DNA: TGTGCCAGCACCCGGAGGAGGGGGCGTGGAAAACTGTTTTTT
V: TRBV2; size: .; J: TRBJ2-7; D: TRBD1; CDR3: CASSQVTGNYEQYF; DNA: TGTGCCAGCAGTCAGGTGACAGGGAACTACGAGCAGTACTTC
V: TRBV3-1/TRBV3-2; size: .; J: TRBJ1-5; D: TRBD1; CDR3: CASSQGTGVKQPQHF; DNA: TGTGCCAGCAGCCAAGGCACAGGGGTAAAGCAGCCCCAGCATTTT
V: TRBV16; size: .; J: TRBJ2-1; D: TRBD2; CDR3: CASSRGLAGAVNEQFF; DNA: TGTGCCAGCAGCCGGGGACTAGCGGGAGCCGTAAATGAGCAGTTCTTC
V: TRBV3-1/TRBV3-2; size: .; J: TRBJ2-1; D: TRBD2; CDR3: CASSQGTSEYNEQFF; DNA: TGTGCCAGCAGCCAAGGGACTAGCGAGTACAATGAGCAGTTCTTC
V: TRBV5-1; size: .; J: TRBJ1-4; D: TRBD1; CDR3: CASSLEPLGTGAEKLFF; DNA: TGCGCCAGCAGCTTGGAGCCCCTCGGGACAGGGGCCGAAAAACTGTTTTTT
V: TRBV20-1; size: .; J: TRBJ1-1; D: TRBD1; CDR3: CSAYTQGEAFF; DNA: TGCAGTGCTTATACACAGGGGGAAGCTTTCTTT
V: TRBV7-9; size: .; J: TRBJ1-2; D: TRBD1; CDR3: CASSAGWGQGAQGYTF; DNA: TGTGCCAGCAGCGCTGGGTGGGGACAGGGGGCGCAGGGCTACACCTTC
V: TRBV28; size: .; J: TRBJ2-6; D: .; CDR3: CASSLGGSGANVLTF; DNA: TGTGCCAGCAGTTTAGGAGGCTCTGGGGCCAACGTCCTGACTTTC
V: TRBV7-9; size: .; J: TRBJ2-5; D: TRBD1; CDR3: CASSLMGQGEAQYF; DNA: TGTGCCAGCAGCTTAATGGGACAGGGAGAGGCCCAGTACTTC
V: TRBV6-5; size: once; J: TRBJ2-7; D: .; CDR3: CASIGAYEQYF; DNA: TGTGCCAGCATCGGAGCCTACGAGCAGTACTTC
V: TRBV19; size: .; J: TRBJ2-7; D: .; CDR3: CASSIAAPFYEQYF; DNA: TGTGCCAGTAGTATTGCGGCCCCGTTCTACGAGCAGTACTTC
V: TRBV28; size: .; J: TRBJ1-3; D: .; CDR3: CAVGGSGNTIYF; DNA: TGTGCTGTAGGGGGCTCTGGAAACACCATATATTTT
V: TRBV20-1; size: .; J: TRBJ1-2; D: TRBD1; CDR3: CSASKGANGYTF; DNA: TGCAGTGCTAGTAAGGGGGCGAATGGCTACACCTTC
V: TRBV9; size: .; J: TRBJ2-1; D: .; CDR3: CASRWTPLNEQFF; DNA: TGTGCCAGCAGATGGACACCCCTCAATGAGCAGTTCTTC
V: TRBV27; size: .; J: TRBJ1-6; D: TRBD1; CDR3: CASSLEGATYNSPLHF; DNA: TGTGCCAGCAGTTTGGAGGGGGCAACCTATAATTCACCCCTCCACTTT
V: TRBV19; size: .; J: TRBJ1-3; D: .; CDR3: CASHLPGSGNTIYF; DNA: TGTGCCAGCCATCTCCCCGGCTCTGGAAACACCATATATTTT
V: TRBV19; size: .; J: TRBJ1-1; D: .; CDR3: CASSHGGTEAFF; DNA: TGTGCCAGTAGCCACGGGGGCACTGAAGCTTTCTTT
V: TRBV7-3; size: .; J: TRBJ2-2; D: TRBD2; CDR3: CASRENSGTNTGELFF; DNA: TGTGCCAGCAGGGAAAATAGCGGGACAAACACCGGGGAGCTGTTTTTT
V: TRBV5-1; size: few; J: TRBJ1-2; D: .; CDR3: CASSPPLRAGYTF; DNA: TGCGCCAGCAGCCCACCATTGAGGGCTGGCTACACCTTC
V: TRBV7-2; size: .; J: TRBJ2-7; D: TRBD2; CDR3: CASSFQAGGMGYEQYF; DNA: TGTGCCAGCAGCTTTCAGGCGGGAGGGATGGGGTACGAGCAGTACTTC
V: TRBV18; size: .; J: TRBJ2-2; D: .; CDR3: CASSDTGELFF; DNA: TGTGCCAGCTCCGACACCGGGGAGCTGTTTTTT
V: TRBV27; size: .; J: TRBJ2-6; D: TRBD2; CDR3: CASSRSPSGSGANVLTF; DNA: TGTGCCAGCAGTCGAAGTCCTAGCGGCTCTGGGGCCAACGTCCTGACTTTC
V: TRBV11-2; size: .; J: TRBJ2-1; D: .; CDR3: CASSAEFSYNEQFF; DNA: TGTGCCAGCAGCGCCGAGTTTTCCTACAATGAGCAGTTCTTC
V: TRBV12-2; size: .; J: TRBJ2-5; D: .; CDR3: CASRLPGETQYF; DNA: TGTGCAAGTCGCCTCCCGGGAGAGACCCAGTACTTC
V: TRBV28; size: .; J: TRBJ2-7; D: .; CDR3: CATTPGSHSYEQYF; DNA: TGTGCCACCACCCCGGGATCTCATTCCTACGAGCAGTACTTC
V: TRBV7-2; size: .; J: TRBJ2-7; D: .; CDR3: CASSLSQLREQYF; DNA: TGTGCCAGCAGCTTAAGTCAACTACGAGAGCAGTACTTC
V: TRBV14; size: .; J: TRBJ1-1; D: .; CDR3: CASSQEAGPMNTEAFF; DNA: TGTGCCAGCAGCCAAGAGGCAGGTCCCATGAACACTGAAGCTTTCTTT
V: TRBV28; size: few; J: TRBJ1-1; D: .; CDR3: CASSLPLAEAFF; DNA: TGTGCCAGCAGTTTGCCCCTAGCTGAAGCTTTCTTT
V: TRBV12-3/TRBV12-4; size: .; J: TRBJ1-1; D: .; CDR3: CASSLVYEAFF; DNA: TGTGCCAGCAGTTTAGTCTATGAAGCTTTCTTT
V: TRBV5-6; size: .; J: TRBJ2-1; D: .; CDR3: CASSFPLDWNEQFF; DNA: TGTGCCAGCAGCTTCCCACTCGACTGGAATGAGCAGTTCTTC
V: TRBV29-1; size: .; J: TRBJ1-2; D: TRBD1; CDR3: CSVTGVMDYGYTF; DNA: TGCAGCGTGACAGGGGTCATGGACTATGGCTACACCTTC
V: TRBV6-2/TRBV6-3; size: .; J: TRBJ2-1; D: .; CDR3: CASSYGGLGVNEQFF; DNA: TGTGCCAGCAGTTACGGGGGCCTCGGGGTCAATGAGCAGTTCTTC
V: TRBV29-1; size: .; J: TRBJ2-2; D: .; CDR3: CSVGPRGANAGELFF; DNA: TGCAGCGTTGGGCCCCGGGGGGCAAATGCCGGGGAGCTGTTTTTT
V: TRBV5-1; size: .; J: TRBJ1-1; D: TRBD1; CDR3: CASSRTGGSTEAFF; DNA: TGCGCCAGCAGTCGGACAGGGGGCAGTACTGAAGCTTTCTTT
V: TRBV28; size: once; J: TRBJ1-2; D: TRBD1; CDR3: CASRSDWDRANYGYTF; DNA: TGTGCCAGCAGATCCGATTGGGACAGGGCTAACTATGGCTACACCTTC
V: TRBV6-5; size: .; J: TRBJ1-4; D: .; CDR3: CASRRASPIEKLFF; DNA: TGTGCCAGCAGACGAGCAAGTCCGATTGAAAAACTGTTTTTT
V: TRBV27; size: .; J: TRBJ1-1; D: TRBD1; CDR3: CASSSGQVNTEAFF; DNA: TGTGCCAGCAGTTCGGGACAGGTGAACACTGAAGCTTTCTTT
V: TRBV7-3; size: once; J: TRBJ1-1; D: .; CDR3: CASSLTTGFNTEAFF; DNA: TGTGCCAGCAGCTTAACGACAGGCTTTAACACTGAAGCTTTCTTT
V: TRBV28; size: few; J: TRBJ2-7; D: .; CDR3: CASSSGAYEQYF; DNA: TGTGCCAGCAGTTCGGGGGCCTACGAGCAGTACTTC
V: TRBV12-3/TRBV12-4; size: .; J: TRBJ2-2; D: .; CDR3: CASSLGGTGELFF; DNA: TGTGCCAGCAGTTTAGGAGGGACCGGGGAGCTGTTTTTT
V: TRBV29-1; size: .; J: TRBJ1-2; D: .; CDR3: CSVEGAGDYFGYTF; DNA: TGCAGCGTTGAAGGGGCAGGAGACTATTTTGGCTACACCTTC
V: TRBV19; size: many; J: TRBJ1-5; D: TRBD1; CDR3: CASRTGTGVSNQPQHF; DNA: TGTGCCAGTAGGACCGGGACAGGGGTAAGCAATCAGCCCCAGCATTTT
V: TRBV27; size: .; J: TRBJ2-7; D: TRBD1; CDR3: CASRYTGGEQYF; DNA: TGTGCCAGCAGATACACAGGGGGCGAGCAGTACTTC
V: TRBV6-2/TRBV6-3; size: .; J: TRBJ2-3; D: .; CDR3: CASSSHQVMADTQYF; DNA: TGTGCCAGCAGTTCCCACCAGGTGATGGCAGATACGCAGTATTTT
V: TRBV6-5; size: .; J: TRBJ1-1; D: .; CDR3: CASSYTRGNTEAFF; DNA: TGTGCCAGCAGTTACACACGGGGGAACACTGAAGCTTTCTTT
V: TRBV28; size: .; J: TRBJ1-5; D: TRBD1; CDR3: CASNNDGQGGQPQHF; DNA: TGTGCCAGCAATAATGACGGACAGGGGGGTCAGCCCCAGCATTTT
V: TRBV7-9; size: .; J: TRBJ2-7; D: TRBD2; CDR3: CASSKGLAGEAYEQYF; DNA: TGTGCCAGCAGCAAGGGACTAGCGGGGGAAGCCTACGAGCAGTACTTC
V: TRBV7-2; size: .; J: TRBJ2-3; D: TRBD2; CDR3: CASSPKRTSGGRSTDTQYF; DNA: TGTGCCAGCAGCCCAAAGAGGACTAGCGGAGGTCGAAGCACAGATACGCAGTATTTT
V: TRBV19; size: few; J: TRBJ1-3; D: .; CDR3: CASSRDSSGNTIYF; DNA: TGTGCCAGTAGTCGCGACAGCTCTGGAAACACCATATATTTT
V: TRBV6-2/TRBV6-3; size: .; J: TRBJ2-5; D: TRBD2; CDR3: CASSRGGAEETQYF; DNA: TGTGCCAGCAGCCGGGGGGGCGCGGAGGAGACCCAGTACTTC
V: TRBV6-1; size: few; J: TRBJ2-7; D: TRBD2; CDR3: CASSEAVPSGPYEQYF; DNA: TGTGCCAGCAGTGAAGCAGTCCCTAGCGGCCCCTACGAGCAGTACTTC
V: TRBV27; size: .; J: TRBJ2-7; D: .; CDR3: CASSYRDTYEQYF; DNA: TGTGCCAGCAGTTACCGGGACACCTACGAGCAGTACTTC
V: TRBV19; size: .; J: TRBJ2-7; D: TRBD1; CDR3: CASSHPPWTGEDYEQYF; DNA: TGTGCCAGTAGTCACCCACCCTGGACAGGGGAGGACTACGAGCAGTACTTC
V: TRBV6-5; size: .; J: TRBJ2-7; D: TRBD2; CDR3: CASSSGLAGSYEQYF; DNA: TGTGCCAGCAGTTCCGGACTAGCGGGTTCCTACGAGCAGTACTTC